One and the same sample provided the 28 T cell receptor beta chains below, sequenced in a study of blood T cell repertoires in COVID-19. Sequencing was performed with immunoSEQ multiplex PCR; in TCRdb, only in-frame clones are kept and a portion is missing. Among around 200,000 clones listed, 86% were seen once. The sample taken for sequencing was peripheral blood. The receptors here all came from a man aged 45-65 years with acute or convalescent COVID-19.

CDR3 nucleotides: TGTGCCAGCAGCCAGACTGTCGACCTTAATGAAAAACTGTTTTTT. Its protein is CASSQTVDLNEKLFF. The chain uses TRBV4-2 and TRBJ1-4; no firm D call. The germline V and J ends were trimmed by 3 bases and 4 bases, with 12 bases remaining between them. The CDR3 runs to 15 residues. The germline gives CDR1 LGHNA, CDR2 YNFKEQ.

The rearrangement joins TRBV20-1 to TRBJ2-4; 11 nucleotides agree with TRBD2. The junction had 13 bases not matched to a gene; V was cut back by 3 bases and J by 6 bases. The CDR3 contains 17 residues. Germline CDR1 reads DFQATT; CDR2 reads SNEGSKA (reference sequence). The CDR3 sequence is CSASMGLAVPSGNIQYF. CDR3 nucleotides: TGCAGTGCTAGTATGGGACTAGCGGTACCATCCGGAAACATTCAGTACTTC.

The chain employs TRBV7-9 and TRBJ2-3, with 8 bases matching TRBD2. This CDR3 region has 14 residues. V was clipped by 5 bases and J by 5 bases; unmatched bases: 6. CDR1 is SEHNR and CDR2 is FQNEAQ in the germline V gene (reference sequence). This CDR3 is CASSTFAGGDTQYF. The CDR3 DNA follows: TGTGCCAGCAGCACTTTCGCGGGGGGAGATACGCAGTATTTT.

The V gene is TRBV10-1, the J gene TRBJ1-5, with 7 bases lining up with TRBD1. CDR1 is WNHNN and CDR2 is SYGVQD in the germline V gene (reference sequence). CDR3 size: 16 residues. J was trimmed by 2 bases and V by 0 bases; bases with no gene match: 4. For the CDR3, the DNA is TGCGCCAGCAGTGAGTCGAAGGGACAGTGCAATCAGCCCCAGCATTTT. Translating gives CASSESKGQCNQPQHF.

J is TRBJ2-3 and V is TRBV3-1 (or the pseudogene TRBV3-2); TRBD1 agrees at 9 bases. Germline lookup yields CDR1 LGHDT and CDR2 YNNKEL (reference sequence). The V segment lost 3 bases and the J segment 6 bases; nucleotides outside the gene matches: 4. The CDR3 contains 14 residues. CDR3 bases: TGTGCCAGCAGCCAGTACAGGGGGCGGGATACGCAGTATTTT. Its protein product is CASSQYRGRDTQYF.

This chain connects TRBV18 to TRBJ2-5, with TRBD2 identical over 7 bases. This CDR3 region has 17 residues. The V and J ends lost 3 bases and 2 bases, in that order; junction bases with no gene match: 12. Germline V CDR1 and CDR2: KGHSH, LQKENI. The chain's CDR3 is CASSPTFVGGVQETQYF. Here the CDR3 DNA reads TGTGCCAGCTCACCGACCTTTGTGGGGGGGGTTCAAGAGACCCAGTACTTC. The variable domain in full, completed from reference TRBV18 and TRBJ2-5, reads NAGVMQNPRHLVRRRGQEARLRCSPMKGHSHVYWYRQLPEEGLKFMVYLQKENIIDESGMPKERFSAEFPKEGPSILRIQQVVRGDSAAYFCASSPTFVGGVQETQYFGPGTRLLVL.

V and J are TRBV18 and TRBJ2-1; the D is unclear. Trimming removed 2 bases from V and 0 bases from J, with 11 bases in between. This CDR3 region has 16 residues. CDR1 and CDR2 from the germline V gene are KGHSH and LQKENI. CDR3 protein: CASSPGSHSSYNEQFF. CDR3 coding DNA: TGTGCCAGCTCACCAGGTTCTCACAGCTCCTACAATGAGCAGTTCTTC.

The chain couples TRBV19 to TRBJ1-4, with D possibly TRBD1 on 5 matching bases. The CDR3 is made up of 15 amino acids. Trimming left V 4 bases short and J 3 bases short, with 12 bases between. Germline V gene sequence: CDR1 LNHDA, CDR2 SQIVND (reference sequence). CDR3 nucleotide sequence: TGTGCCAGTAGTACCCCCGGGGGACCTAATGAAAAACTGTTTTTT. Amino acids: CASSTPGGPNEKLFF.

The genes are TRBV19 and TRBJ1-4, with D uncertain. Germline values: CDR1 LNHDA, CDR2 SQIVND (reference sequence). V shed 3 bases and J shed 0 bases, with 11 bases lying between them. The CDR3 runs 16 residues. CDR3 sequence (DNA): TGTGCCAGTAGTATTGTCCAGTTTGCAACTAATGAAAAACTGTTTTTT. It encodes CASSIVQFATNEKLFF. Full variable domain (missing parts from reference TRBV19 and TRBJ1-4): DGGITQSPKYLFRKEGQNVTLSCEQNLNHDAMYWYRQDPGQGLRLIYYSQIVNDFQKGDIAEGYSVSREKKESFPLTVTSAQKNPTAFYLCASSIVQFATNEKLFFGSGTQLSVL.

This clone was counted once. The genes are TRBV30 and TRBJ1-5; D ambiguous. This CDR3 has 14 residues. The germline V and J ends were trimmed by 2 bases and 0 bases, with 8 bases remaining between them. Germline lookup yields CDR1 GTSNPN and CDR2 SVGIG (reference sequence). In nucleotides, the CDR3 is TGTGCCTGGAGTACCGGTACTAGCAATCAGCCCCAGCATTTT. Encoded protein: CAWSTGTSNQPQHF.

The J gene is TRBJ1-5, the V gene TRBV10-3, with D possibly matching TRBD1 (6 bases). The CDR3 length is 14 residues. CDR1 is ENHRY and CDR2 is SYGVKD in the germline V gene. V lost 10 bases and J 4 bases, leaving 17 bases between the germline ends. This CDR3 is CATGESVGNQPQHF. The CDR3 DNA follows: TGTGCCACAGGGGAATCAGTGGGTAATCAGCCCCAGCATTTT.

This clone was seen only a few times. The chain recombines TRBV2 with TRBJ1-1; D remains ambiguous. In germline, CDR1 is SNHLY, CDR2 FYNNEI. With 7 bases removed from V and 3 bases from J, the gap between germline ends came to 12 bases. This CDR3 spans 13 amino acids. CDR3: CASTGGLDTEAFF. CDR3 nucleotide sequence: TGTGCCAGCACCGGTGGGCTGGACACTGAAGCTTTCTTT. The whole variable domain, filled in from reference TRBV2 and TRBJ1-1, reads EPEVTQTPSHQVTQMGQEVILRCVPISNHLYFYWYRQILGQKVEFLVSFYNNEISEKSEIFDDQFSVERPDGSNFTLKIRSTKLEDSAMYFCASTGGLDTEAFFGQGTRLTVV.

The J gene is TRBJ2-2, the V gene TRBV5-5; perhaps TRBD1 as D (5 bases). This CDR3 has 16 residues. Germline-derived CDR1 and CDR2 are SGHKS and YYEKEE (reference sequence). The V gene lost 2 bases and the J gene lost 4 bases, with 15 bases spanning the gap. CDR3 DNA: TGTGCCAGCAGCTTACAACAGGCGAAGGTCACCGGGGAGCTGTTTTTT. It codes for CASSLQQAKVTGELFF.

The chain couples TRBV5-1 to TRBJ2-2, with 11 bases fitting TRBD2. V gave up 0 bases and J gave up 7 bases; unmatched junction bases: 8. Germline values: CDR1 SGHRS, CDR2 YFSETQ. The CDR3 is 17 amino acids. CDR3 residues: CASSLGQTSGAGGELFF. The CDR3 coding sequence is TGCGCCAGCAGCTTGGGGCAGACTAGCGGGGCTGGCGGGGAGCTGTTTTTT.

This chain links TRBV2 with TRBJ1-2; D call uncertain. Germline lookup yields CDR1 SNHLY and CDR2 FYNNEI. This CDR3 spans 11 amino acids. Trimming shortened V by 4 bases and J by 4 bases, and 4 bases separated the two germline ends. CDR3 sequence reads: CASSGGYGYTF. The CDR3 nucleotides read TGTGCCAGCAGTGGAGGCTATGGCTACACCTTC.

The chain uses TRBV5-5 and TRBJ2-7; 9 bases fit TRBD1. J lost 5 bases, V lost 4 bases, and 7 bases had no gene match. The CDR3 consists of 14 residues. Germline V CDR1 and CDR2: SGHKS, YYEKEE (reference sequence). DNA of the CDR3: TGTGCCAGCAGCGGCGGACAGGGGATACACGAGCAGTACTTC. This gives the protein CASSGGQGIHEQYF.

The V gene is TRBV15, the J gene TRBJ1-2; 11 bases line up with TRBD1. V was clipped by 5 bases and J by 8 bases; unmatched bases: 10. Germline V CDR1 and CDR2: LNHNV, YYDKDF (reference sequence). This CDR3 spans 15 amino acids. The DNA of the CDR3 is TGTGCCACCAGCTTCTACCCGGGACAGGGGGACGGCTACACCTTC. This codes for CATSFYPGQGDGYTF. The full variable domain, in which reference TRBV15 and TRBJ1-2 provide the parts outside the CDR3, is DAMVIQNPRYQVTQFGKPVTLSCSQTLNHNVMYWYQQKSSQAPKLLFHYYDKDFNNEADTPDNFQSRRPNTSFCFLDIRSPGLGDTAMYLCATSFYPGQGDGYTFGSGTRLTVV.

The V and J genes are TRBV7-9 and TRBJ1-5; D is unresolved. V shed 2 bases and J shed 6 bases, with 8 bases lying between them. This CDR3 has 13 amino acids. The V gene's germline CDR1 is SEHNR and CDR2 FQNEAQ (reference sequence). The CDR3 DNA is TGTGCCAGCAGCTTAATGCCGGGTCAGCCCCAGCATTTT. It codes for CASSLMPGQPQHF.

V usage is TRBV6-5 and J usage is TRBJ2-2; 7 bases are shared with TRBD1. Germline V gives CDR1 MNHEY, CDR2 SVGAGI. Trimming at V came to 1 base and at J to 4 bases, leaving 6 bases not matched to a gene. The CDR3 contains 16 residues. The CDR3 spells CASSYFDRARTGELFF. CDR3 bases: TGTGCCAGCAGTTACTTCGACAGGGCGCGCACCGGGGAGCTGTTTTTT.

The rearrangement joins TRBV6-5 to TRBJ1-2; TRBD1 agrees at 7 bases. This CDR3 is 15 amino acids long. Trimming removed 10 bases from V and 0 bases from J; junction bases left unmatched: 11. Germline CDR1 is MNHEY and CDR2 is SVGAGI. CDR3 bases: TGTGCCACCAAGATAACAGGGGCCCCTAACTATGGCTACACCTTC. Its protein product is CATKITGAPNYGYTF.

The J gene is TRBJ2-6, the V gene TRBV29-1; TRBD1 agrees at 8 bases. The CDR3 consists of 16 residues. The ends lost 5 bases at V and 2 bases at J; junction bases unmatched: 8. CDR1 and CDR2 from the germline V gene are SQVTM and ANQGSEA. CDR3 in DNA: TGCAGCGTTCATACAGGGGGTGGAACTGGGGCCAACGTCCTGACTTTC. Encoded protein: CSVHTGGGTGANVLTF.

The chain links TRBV19 to TRBJ2-6, with D tentatively TRBD2 (5 bases). Germline V gene sequence: CDR1 LNHDA, CDR2 SQIVND (reference sequence). The CDR3 covers 11 residues. The V end lost 9 bases, the J end lost 7 bases, and 7 bases lay between the germline ends. CDR3 loop: CASRGANVLTF. CDR3 DNA sequence: TGTGCCAGCCGGGGAGCCAACGTCCTGACTTTC.

The chain is built from TRBV5-5 and TRBJ1-6; no reliable D call. The germline V gene has CDR1 SGHKS and CDR2 YYEKEE (reference sequence). Trimming shortened V by 3 bases and J by 6 bases, and 13 bases separated the two germline ends. This CDR3 is 15 amino acids long. CDR3: CASSYSYTGNSPLHF. The CDR3 bases are TGTGCCAGCAGCTACTCCTACACGGGTAATTCACCCCTCCACTTT.

This clone was detected a few times. The chain links TRBV6-5 to TRBJ2-7; TRBD1 matches at 7 bases. J lost 5 bases, V lost 6 bases, and 7 bases had no gene match. From germline, CDR1 is MNHEY and CDR2 SVGAGI. The CDR3 runs 13 residues. CDR3 DNA: TGTGCCAGCAGAGCCGGGACAGCCAACGAGCAGTACTTC. This encodes CASRAGTANEQYF.

The V and J genes are TRBV21-1 and TRBJ2-2; the D call of TRBD1 is as the table states it, not checked on the DNA. TRBV21-1 counts as a pseudogene. This CDR3 comprises 17 residues. DNA for the CDR3: TGTGCCAGCAGCAAGCCCTGGGACAGGGGGTTCACCGGGGAGCTGTTTTTT. This codes for CASSKPWDRGFTGELFF.

This clone occurred a few times. The chain links TRBV19 to TRBJ1-5; D is uncertain. V dropped 6 bases and J dropped 1 base, with 13 bases sitting between them. The germline CDR1 and CDR2 sequences are LNHDA and SQIVND (reference sequence). The CDR3 runs to 15 residues. CDR3 region: CASSILYGSNQPQHF. CDR3 DNA sequence: TGTGCCAGTAGCATCCTCTACGGGAGCAATCAGCCCCAGCATTTT.

The rearrangement uses TRBV7-9 and TRBJ1-2; the match to TRBD1 covers 10 bases. The germline V gene has CDR1 SEHNR and CDR2 FQNEAQ (reference sequence). The trim removed 5 bases at V and 6 bases at J, leaving 12 bases unmatched. This CDR3 region has 16 residues. DNA for the CDR3: TGTGCCAGCAGCCGGACTCCGGGACAGGGGTGGGATGGCTACACCTTC. It yields the protein CASSRTPGQGWDGYTF.

This clone appeared once. The rearrangement uses TRBV19 and TRBJ1-2, with 8 bases lining up with TRBD1. The germline V gene has CDR1 LNHDA and CDR2 SQIVND (reference sequence). V was clipped by 5 bases and J by 8 bases; unmatched bases: 7. This CDR3 contains 13 residues. CDR3 DNA sequence: TGTGCCAGTAGTGTTGGACAGGGAGGAGGCTACACCTTC. Translating gives CASSVGQGGGYTF.